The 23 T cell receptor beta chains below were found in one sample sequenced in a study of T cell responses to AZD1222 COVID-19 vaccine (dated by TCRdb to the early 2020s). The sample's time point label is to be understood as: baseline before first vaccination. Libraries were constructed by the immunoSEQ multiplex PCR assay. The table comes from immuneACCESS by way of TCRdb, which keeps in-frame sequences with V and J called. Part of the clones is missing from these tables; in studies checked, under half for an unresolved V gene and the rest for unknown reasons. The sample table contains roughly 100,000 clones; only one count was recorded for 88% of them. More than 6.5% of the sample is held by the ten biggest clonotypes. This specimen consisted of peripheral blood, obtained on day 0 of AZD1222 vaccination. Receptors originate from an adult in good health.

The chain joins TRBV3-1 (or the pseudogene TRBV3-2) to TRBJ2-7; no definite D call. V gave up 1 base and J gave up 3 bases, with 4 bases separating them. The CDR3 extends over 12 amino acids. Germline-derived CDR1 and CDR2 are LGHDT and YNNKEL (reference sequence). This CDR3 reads CASSQVNYEQYF. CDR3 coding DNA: TGTGCCAGCAGCCAAGTCAACTACGAGCAGTACTTC.

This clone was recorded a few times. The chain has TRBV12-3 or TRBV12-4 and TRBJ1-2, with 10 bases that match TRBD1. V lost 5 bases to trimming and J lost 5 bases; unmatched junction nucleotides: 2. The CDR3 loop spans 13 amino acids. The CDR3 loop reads CASSVGQGYGYTF. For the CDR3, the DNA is TGTGCCAGCAGTGTGGGACAGGGGTATGGCTACACCTTC.

The CDR3 protein is CASSLVPPKHSQPGISNQPQHF. For the CDR3, the DNA is TGTGCCAGCAGCTTAGTCCCCCCAAAGCACAGCCAACCAGGTATTAGCAATCAGCCCCAGCATTTT. The V and J genes are TRBV7-8 and TRBJ1-5; D is undetermined. Looked up from germline, CDR1 is SGHVS and CDR2 is FQNEAQ. With 1 base removed from V and 0 bases from J, the gap between germline ends came to 28 bases. The CDR3 runs 22 residues.

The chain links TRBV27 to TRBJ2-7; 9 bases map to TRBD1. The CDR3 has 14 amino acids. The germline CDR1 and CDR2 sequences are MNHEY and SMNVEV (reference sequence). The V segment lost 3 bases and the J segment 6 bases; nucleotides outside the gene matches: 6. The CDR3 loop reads CASSLRTGALEQYF. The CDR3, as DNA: TGTGCCAGCAGTTTGCGGACAGGGGCTCTCGAGCAGTACTTC.

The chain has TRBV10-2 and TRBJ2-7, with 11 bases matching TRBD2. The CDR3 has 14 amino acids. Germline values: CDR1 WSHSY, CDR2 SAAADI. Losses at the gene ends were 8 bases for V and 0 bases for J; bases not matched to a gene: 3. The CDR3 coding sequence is TGCGCCAGCCTAGCGGGAGGAAGCTCCTACGAGCAGTACTTC. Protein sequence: CASLAGGSSYEQYF.

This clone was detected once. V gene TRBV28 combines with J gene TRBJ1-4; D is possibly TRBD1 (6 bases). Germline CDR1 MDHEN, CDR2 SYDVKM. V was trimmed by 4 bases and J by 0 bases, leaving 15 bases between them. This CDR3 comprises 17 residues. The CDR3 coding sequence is TGTGCCAGCAGTTCCTTTAGAAAGGGGGCAACTAATGAAAAACTGTTTTTT. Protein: CASSSFRKGATNEKLFF.

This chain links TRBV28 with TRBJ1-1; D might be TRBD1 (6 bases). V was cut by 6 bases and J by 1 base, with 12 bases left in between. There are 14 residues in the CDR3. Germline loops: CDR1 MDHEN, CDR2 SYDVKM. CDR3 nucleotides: TGTGCCAGCAGCCGGGGACAAAGGAACACTGAAGCTTTCTTT. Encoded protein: CASSRGQRNTEAFF.

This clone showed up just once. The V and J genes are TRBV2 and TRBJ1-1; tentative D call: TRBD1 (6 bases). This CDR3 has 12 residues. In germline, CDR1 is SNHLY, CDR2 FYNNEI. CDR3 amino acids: CPEGDRDTEAFF. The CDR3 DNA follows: TGTCCCGAGGGGGATAGGGACACTGAAGCTTTCTTT.

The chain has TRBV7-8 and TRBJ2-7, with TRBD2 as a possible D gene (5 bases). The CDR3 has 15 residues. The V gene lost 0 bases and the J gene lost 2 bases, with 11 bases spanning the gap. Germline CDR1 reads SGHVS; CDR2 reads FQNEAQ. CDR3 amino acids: CASSLADAEAYEQYF. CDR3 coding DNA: TGTGCCAGCAGCTTAGCCGACGCGGAGGCCTACGAGCAGTACTTC.

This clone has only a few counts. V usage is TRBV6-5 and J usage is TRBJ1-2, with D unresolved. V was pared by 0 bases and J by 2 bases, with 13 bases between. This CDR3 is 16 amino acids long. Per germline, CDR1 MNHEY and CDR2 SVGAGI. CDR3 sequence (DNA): TGTGCCAGCAGTTACTCGGTGATGGGGAAAAACTATGGCTACACCTTC. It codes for CASSYSVMGKNYGYTF.

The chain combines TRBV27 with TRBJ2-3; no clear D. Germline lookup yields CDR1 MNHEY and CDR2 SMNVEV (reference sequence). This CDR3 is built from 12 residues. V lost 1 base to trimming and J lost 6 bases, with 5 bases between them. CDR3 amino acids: CASSLYGDTQYF. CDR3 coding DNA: TGTGCCAGCAGTTTATACGGGGATACGCAGTATTTT.

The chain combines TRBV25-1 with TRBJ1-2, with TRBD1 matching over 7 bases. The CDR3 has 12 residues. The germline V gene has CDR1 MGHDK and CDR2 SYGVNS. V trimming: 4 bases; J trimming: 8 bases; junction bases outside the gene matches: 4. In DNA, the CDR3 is TGTGCCAGCAGTGGGCACAGGGGAGGCTACACCTTC. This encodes CASSGHRGGYTF.

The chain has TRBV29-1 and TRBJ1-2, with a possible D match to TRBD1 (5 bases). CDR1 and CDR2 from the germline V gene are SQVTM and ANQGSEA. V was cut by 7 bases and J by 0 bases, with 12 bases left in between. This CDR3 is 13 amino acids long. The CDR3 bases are TGCAGCGCCATATCGGACACTAACTATGGCTACACCTTC. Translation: CSAISDTNYGYTF.

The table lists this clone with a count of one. The chain's CDR3 is CASSTLKGKEHEKLFF. In nucleotides, the CDR3 is TGTGCCAGCAGCACTTTAAAGGGGAAAGAACATGAAAAACTGTTTTTT. The chain has TRBV21-1 and TRBJ1-4; no check of the table's D call, TRBD1, against the DNA was made. TRBV21-1 is a known pseudogene. The CDR3 extends over 16 amino acids.

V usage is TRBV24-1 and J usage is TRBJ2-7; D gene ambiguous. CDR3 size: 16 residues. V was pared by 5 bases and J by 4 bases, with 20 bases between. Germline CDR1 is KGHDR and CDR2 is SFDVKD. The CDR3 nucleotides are TGTGCCACCAGTGGTTTAGGACCCGACAATCGGTACGAGCAGTACTTC. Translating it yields CATSGLGPDNRYEQYF.

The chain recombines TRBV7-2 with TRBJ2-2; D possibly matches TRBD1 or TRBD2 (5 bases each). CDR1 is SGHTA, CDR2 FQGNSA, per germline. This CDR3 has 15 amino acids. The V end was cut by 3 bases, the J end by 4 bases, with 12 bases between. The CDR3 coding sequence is TGTGCCAGCAGCTTTCGGGGCGCGGGCACCGGGGAGCTGTTTTTT. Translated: CASSFRGAGTGELFF.

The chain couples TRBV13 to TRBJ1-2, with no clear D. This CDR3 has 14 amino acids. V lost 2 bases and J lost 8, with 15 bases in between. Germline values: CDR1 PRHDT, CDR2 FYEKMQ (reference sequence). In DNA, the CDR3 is TGTGCCAGCAGCTTAAGAGGACTTCCGGGAGGCTACACCTTC. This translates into CASSLRGLPGGYTF.

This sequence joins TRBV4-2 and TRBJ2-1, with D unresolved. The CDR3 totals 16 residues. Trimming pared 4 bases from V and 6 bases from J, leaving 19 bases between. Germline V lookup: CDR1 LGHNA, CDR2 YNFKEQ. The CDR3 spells CASSLAEETTGNEQFF. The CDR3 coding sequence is TGTGCCAGCAGCCTAGCCGAGGAAACCACCGGCAATGAGCAGTTCTTC.

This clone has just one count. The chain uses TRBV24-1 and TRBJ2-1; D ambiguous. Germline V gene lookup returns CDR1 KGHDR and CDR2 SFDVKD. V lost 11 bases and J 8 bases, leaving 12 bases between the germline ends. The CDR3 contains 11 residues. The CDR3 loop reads CAIADSHEQFF. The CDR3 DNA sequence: TGTGCCATCGCTGATTCCCATGAGCAGTTCTTC.

CDR3: CASSPLGQGRGYNSPLHF. In nucleotides, the CDR3 is TGTGCCAGCAGCCCGTTGGGGCAGGGACGGGGATATAATTCACCCCTCCACTTT. V gene TRBV3-1 (or the pseudogene TRBV3-2) combines with J gene TRBJ1-6; maybe TRBD1 (5 bases). This CDR3 region has 18 residues. V lost 4 bases and J 4 bases, leaving 20 bases between the germline ends. In germline, CDR1 is LGHDT, CDR2 YNNKEL (reference sequence).

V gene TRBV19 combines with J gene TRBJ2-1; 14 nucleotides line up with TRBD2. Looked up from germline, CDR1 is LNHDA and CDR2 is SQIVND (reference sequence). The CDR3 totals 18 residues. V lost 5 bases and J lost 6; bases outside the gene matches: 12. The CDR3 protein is CASSLGLAGEYPTNEQFF. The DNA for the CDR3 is TGTGCCAGTAGTTTGGGACTAGCGGGAGAATATCCTACCAATGAGCAGTTCTTC.

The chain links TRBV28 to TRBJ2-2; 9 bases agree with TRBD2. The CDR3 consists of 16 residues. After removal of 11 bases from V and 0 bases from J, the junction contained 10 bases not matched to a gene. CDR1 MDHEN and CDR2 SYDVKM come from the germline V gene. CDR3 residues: CASSGGNLANTGELFF. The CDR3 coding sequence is TGTGCCTCAAGCGGGGGGAACCTTGCGAACACCGGGGAGCTGTTTTTT. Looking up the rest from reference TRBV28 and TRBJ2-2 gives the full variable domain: DVKVTQSSRYLVKRTGEKVFLECVQDMDHENMFWYRQDPGLGLRLIYFSYDVKMKEKGDIPEGYSVSREKKERFSLILESASTNQTSMYLCASSGGNLANTGELFFGEGSRLTVL.

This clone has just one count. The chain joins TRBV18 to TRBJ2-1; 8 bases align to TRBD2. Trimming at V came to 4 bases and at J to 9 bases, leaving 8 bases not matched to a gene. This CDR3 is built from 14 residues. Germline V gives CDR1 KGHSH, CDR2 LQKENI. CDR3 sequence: CASSLSGRDFEQFF. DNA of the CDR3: TGTGCCAGCTCACTTTCCGGGAGGGATTTTGAGCAGTTCTTC. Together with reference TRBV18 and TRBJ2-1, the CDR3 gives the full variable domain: NAGVMQNPRHLVRRRGQEARLRCSPMKGHSHVYWYRQLPEEGLKFMVYLQKENIIDESGMPKERFSAEFPKEGPSILRIQQVVRGDSAAYFCASSLSGRDFEQFFGPGTRLTVL.